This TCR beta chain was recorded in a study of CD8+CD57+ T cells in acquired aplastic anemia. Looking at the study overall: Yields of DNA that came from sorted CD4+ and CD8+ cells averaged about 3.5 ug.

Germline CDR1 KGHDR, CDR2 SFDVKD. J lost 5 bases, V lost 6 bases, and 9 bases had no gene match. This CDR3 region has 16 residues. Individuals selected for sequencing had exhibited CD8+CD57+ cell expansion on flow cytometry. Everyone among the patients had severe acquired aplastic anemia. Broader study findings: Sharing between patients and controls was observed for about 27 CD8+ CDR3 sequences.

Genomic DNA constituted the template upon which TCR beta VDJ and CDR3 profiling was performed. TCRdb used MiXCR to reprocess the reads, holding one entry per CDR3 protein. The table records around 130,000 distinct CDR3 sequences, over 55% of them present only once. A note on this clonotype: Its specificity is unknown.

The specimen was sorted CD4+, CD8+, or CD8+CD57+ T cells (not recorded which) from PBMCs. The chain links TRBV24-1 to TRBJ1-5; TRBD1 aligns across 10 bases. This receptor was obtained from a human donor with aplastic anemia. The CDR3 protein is CATSPSGTGDDQPQHF. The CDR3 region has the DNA TGTGCCACCAGTCCCTCCGGGACAGGGGATGATCAGCCCCAGCATTTT.